The rows below give T cell receptor beta chains drawn from one sample of a study of HIV-infected patients and healthy controls. TCRdb re-called the 5' RACE reads with MiXCR, one entry per CDR3 protein. The sample holds roughly 18,000 distinct CDR3 sequences, roughly an eighth seen once. Sequenced: blood. The receptors were sampled from an adult in good health. CDR3s include the opening cysteine and the closing phenylalanine or tryptophan. The D gene is left open where the match is weak. Clone sizes are given selectively: once, few, many, or a class where the clone is expanded.

DNA: TGTGCCAGCAGCTTAGCCGGGGGAAGCTCCTACGAGCAGTACTTC
CDR3: CASSLAGGSSYEQYF
D: -
J: TRBJ2-7
size: many
V: TRBV11-1

DNA: TGTGCCAGCAGTGAATCTACGGCGGGGTTTTTTGGCTACACCTTC
CDR3: CASSESTAGFFGYTF
D: -
J: TRBJ1-2
size: many
V: TRBV25-1

DNA: TGTGCCAGCATTTCGCCAGGTTACAATTCACCCCTCCACTTT
CDR3: CASISPGYNSPLHF
D: -
J: TRBJ1-6
size: many
V: TRBV28

DNA: TGTGCCAGCAAGGGGCGTTGGCAAGAGACCCAGTACTTC
CDR3: CASKGRWQETQYF
D: -
J: TRBJ2-5
size: few
V: TRBV7-8

DNA: TGTGCCAGCAGCTTAACGTCTGCCAGCGGGGGACTCACAGATACGCAGTATTTT
CDR3: CASSLTSASGGLTDTQYF
D: TRBD2
J: TRBJ2-3
size: many
V: TRBV7-3

DNA: TGCGCCAGCAGCTTGTACGGGACCAGTGAAAAACTGTTTTTT
CDR3: CASSLYGTSEKLFF
D: -
J: TRBJ1-4
size: -
V: TRBV5-1

DNA: TGTGCCAGCACGGCAGGGCCTGGGCTCCACATGAACACTGAAGCTTTCTTT
CDR3: CASTAGPGLHMNTEAFF
D: -
J: TRBJ1-1
size: medium-sized
V: TRBV28

DNA: TGTGCCAGCAGGCGGTCAGGACAGGGGCCTTTGCAGTTCTTC
CDR3: CASRRSGQGPLQFF
D: TRBD1
J: TRBJ2-1
size: medium-sized
V: TRBV5-6

DNA: TGTGCCAGCAGCTTTGGAAAGGCCCCTAGCACAGATACGCAGTATTTT
CDR3: CASSFGKAPSTDTQYF
D: -
J: TRBJ2-3
size: many
V: TRBV7-3

DNA: TGCGCCAGCAGCGGAGACAGGGCCACAGATACGCAGTATTTT
CDR3: CASSGDRATDTQYF
D: TRBD1
J: TRBJ2-3
size: medium-sized
V: TRBV5-1

DNA: TGTGCCAGCGGAATGGACAGGGGGCGAGAGACCCAGTACTTC
CDR3: CASGMDRGRETQYF
D: TRBD1
J: TRBJ2-5
size: many
V: TRBV7-2

DNA: TGTGCCAGCAGTTTCATGGGCGGTTCCAAAAACATTCAGTACTTC
CDR3: CASSFMGGSKNIQYF
D: -
J: TRBJ2-4
size: many
V: TRBV12-3/TRBV12-4

DNA: TGTGCCAGCAGCCTAGGCTGGAATGAAAAACTGTTTTTT
CDR3: CASSLGWNEKLFF
D: -
J: TRBJ1-4
size: medium-sized
V: TRBV3-1

DNA: TGTGCCAGCTCAGCTCGGGGATATACGCAGTATTTT
CDR3: CASSARGYTQYF
D: -
J: TRBJ2-3
size: -
V: TRBV18

DNA: TGCGCCAGCAATTTAGGAGACTACGAGCAGTACTTC
CDR3: CASNLGDYEQYF
D: -
J: TRBJ2-7
size: many
V: TRBV5-1

DNA: TGTGCCAGCAGTTACTCGACGCAGACTACGATGAACACTGAAGCTTTCTTT
CDR3: CASSYSTQTTMNTEAFF
D: -
J: TRBJ1-1
size: medium-sized
V: TRBV6-6

DNA: TGTGCCAGCAGATTGTGGCATCAGAACACTGAAGCTTTCTTT
CDR3: CASRLWHQNTEAFF
D: -
J: TRBJ1-1
size: few
V: TRBV5-6

DNA: TGTGCCAGCAGTTTGAGGCCAGCTTCGGGCAATGAGCAGTTCTTC
CDR3: CASSLRPASGNEQFF
D: -
J: TRBJ2-1
size: many
V: TRBV12-3/TRBV12-4

DNA: TGTGCCAGCAGCTCCTCCTTGGACAGGGACGAGCAGTACTTC
CDR3: CASSSSLDRDEQYF
D: TRBD1
J: TRBJ2-7
size: many
V: TRBV5-5

DNA: TGTGCCAGCAGTTTGTGGGGGCTTAGTCAGCCCCAGCATTTT
CDR3: CASSLWGLSQPQHF
D: -
J: TRBJ1-5
size: many
V: TRBV12-3/TRBV12-4

DNA: TGTGCCAGCAGCTCGGGACCAACCACCTACAATGAGCAGTTCTTC
CDR3: CASSSGPTTYNEQFF
D: -
J: TRBJ2-1
size: -
V: TRBV7-8

DNA: TGCGCCAGCAGCTCGAGAGGGGGCTATGGCTACACCTTC
CDR3: CASSSRGGYGYTF
D: -
J: TRBJ1-2
size: medium-sized
V: TRBV5-1

DNA: TGTGCCAGCAGTTCCGAAGCGGGACAGGTGGGCCAGCCCCAGCATTTT
CDR3: CASSSEAGQVGQPQHF
D: TRBD1
J: TRBJ1-5
size: medium-sized
V: TRBV6-2/TRBV6-3

DNA: TGTGCCAGCAGTCCCAGGGAAACGGGCAATCAGCCCCAGCATTTT
CDR3: CASSPRETGNQPQHF
D: -
J: TRBJ1-5
size: medium-sized
V: TRBV12-3/TRBV12-4

DNA: TGTGCCAGCAGTTACGGCAGGGGACACACTGAAGCTTTCTTT
CDR3: CASSYGRGHTEAFF
D: -
J: TRBJ1-1
size: many
V: TRBV6-6

DNA: TGTGCCAGCAGCTTAGGAGGGACAGGGGGGAAAACAGATACGCAGTATTTT
CDR3: CASSLGGTGGKTDTQYF
D: TRBD1
J: TRBJ2-3
size: few
V: TRBV7-9

DNA: TGTGCCAGCAGCCAAGTGGGGCTTCCCTCCAACTATGGCTACACCTTC
CDR3: CASSQVGLPSNYGYTF
D: -
J: TRBJ1-2
size: many
V: TRBV4-2

DNA: TGCGCCAGCAGCTGGTCCCCAGGGGGACATCAGCCCCAGCATTTT
CDR3: CASSWSPGGHQPQHF
D: TRBD1
J: TRBJ1-5
size: many
V: TRBV5-1

DNA: TGTGCCAGCAGCTTAGCGGTGGGTGGGCAGGCCCACTCCTACGAGCAGTACTTC
CDR3: CASSLAVGGQAHSYEQYF
D: -
J: TRBJ2-7
size: many
V: TRBV7-2

DNA: TGTGCCAGCAGCCAACGTCGGTGGGGGGCATCAGATACGCAGTATTTT
CDR3: CASSQRRWGASDTQYF
D: -
J: TRBJ2-3
size: medium-sized
V: TRBV6-1

DNA: TGCGCCAGCAGCTCTAGCGGGGGGGTATACAATGAGCAGTTCTTC
CDR3: CASSSSGGVYNEQFF
D: TRBD2
J: TRBJ2-1
size: -
V: TRBV5-1

DNA: TGTGCCAGTAACAAACCGCCGAGCTCCTACAATGAGCAGTTCTTC
CDR3: CASNKPPSSYNEQFF
D: -
J: TRBJ2-1
size: many
V: TRBV28

DNA: TGTGCCAGCAGCTTACAGGGGGCCAGGAATCAGCCCCAGCATTTT
CDR3: CASSLQGARNQPQHF
D: TRBD1
J: TRBJ1-5
size: medium-sized
V: TRBV7-2

DNA: TGTGCCCCCGGGGACACAGGGGACGAGCAGTACTTC
CDR3: CAPGDTGDEQYF
D: TRBD1
J: TRBJ2-7
size: many
V: TRBV3-1

DNA: TGTGCCAGCAGTTTATATCCTCCACCTTATGCCTACGAGCAGTACTTC
CDR3: CASSLYPPPYAYEQYF
D: -
J: TRBJ2-7
size: many
V: TRBV27

DNA: TGTGCCAGCCAGGGTGGTCCTTGGAATGAGCAGTTCTTC
CDR3: CASQGGPWNEQFF
D: -
J: TRBJ2-1
size: few
V: TRBV7-9

DNA: TGTGCCAGCAGCCGGACGGGGAACACTGAAGCTTTCTTT
CDR3: CASSRTGNTEAFF
D: -
J: TRBJ1-1
size: -
V: TRBV6-6

DNA: TGCAGTGCTAGAGATCGGGGCAGACCCTACAATGAGCAGTTCTTC
CDR3: CSARDRGRPYNEQFF
D: -
J: TRBJ2-1
size: many
V: TRBV20-1

DNA: TGTGCCAGCAGCTTAAGTCCCGGTAACACAGATACGCAGTATTTT
CDR3: CASSLSPGNTDTQYF
D: -
J: TRBJ2-3
size: many
V: TRBV7-2

DNA: TGTGCCAGCAGCCAACCGGACAGGTTTAGTAGCACTAATGAAAAACTGTTTTTT
CDR3: CASSQPDRFSSTNEKLFF
D: TRBD1
J: TRBJ1-4
size: many
V: TRBV4-2

DNA: TGTGCCAGCAGCCCGCTTAGGGGGGGGAGCACAGATACGCAGTATTTT
CDR3: CASSPLRGGSTDTQYF
D: -
J: TRBJ2-3
size: many
V: TRBV7-8

DNA: TGTGCCAGCAGATTTAGTGGGGACGAGCAGTACTTC
CDR3: CASRFSGDEQYF
D: -
J: TRBJ2-7
size: -
V: TRBV12-3/TRBV12-4

DNA: TGTGCCAGCAGCGAAGGCAATCAGCCCCAGCATTTT
CDR3: CASSEGNQPQHF
D: -
J: TRBJ1-5
size: many
V: TRBV12-3/TRBV12-4

DNA: TGCAGTGCTAGACGGAGTCAGGGACACCAGCCCCAGCATTTT
CDR3: CSARRSQGHQPQHF
D: -
J: TRBJ1-5
size: many
V: TRBV20-1

DNA: TGCAGTGCTAGAGCTCGAGTAAGGGTCGGAAATGAAAAACTGTTTTTT
CDR3: CSARARVRVGNEKLFF
D: -
J: TRBJ1-4
size: many
V: TRBV20-1